This TCR beta chain was sequenced for a study of cytomegalovirus exposure and HLA in healthy donors. Notes on this clone: Antigen specificity is unknown.

Nominally healthy donors provided the samples, though records likely missed some immune exposures. General study findings and limits: There were reportedly fewer N-insertions in an Asian-associated ancestry cluster than the roughly 700-donor mean, in a later analysis. Earlier findings revealed that most TCR beta V segments proved productive either about 87% or about 30% of the time. Trimming of TCR beta V- and J-genes showed a link, identified in a later analysis, to a missense DCLRE1C variant.

In the PCR, 60 Vbeta and 13 Jbeta primers were used. This table comes from immunoSEQ multiplex PCR, and its TCRdb copy is limited to in-frame clones, with some not included. The data contain fewer than 85,000 clones, more than 75% of them singletons. The receptor comes from a male donor in good health and CMV-seropositive. Material for sequencing was PBMCs.

In DNA, the CDR3 is TGTGCCAGCAGCGCGGCGGGACAGGGGTACACTGAAGCTTTCTTT. Translating it yields CASSAAGQGYTEAFF. The V and J genes are TRBV11-1 and TRBJ1-1; 10 nucleotides match TRBD1. Germline CDR1 SGHAT, CDR2 FQDESV (reference sequence). V gave up 5 bases and J gave up 3 bases; unmatched junction bases: 6. The CDR3 covers 15 residues.